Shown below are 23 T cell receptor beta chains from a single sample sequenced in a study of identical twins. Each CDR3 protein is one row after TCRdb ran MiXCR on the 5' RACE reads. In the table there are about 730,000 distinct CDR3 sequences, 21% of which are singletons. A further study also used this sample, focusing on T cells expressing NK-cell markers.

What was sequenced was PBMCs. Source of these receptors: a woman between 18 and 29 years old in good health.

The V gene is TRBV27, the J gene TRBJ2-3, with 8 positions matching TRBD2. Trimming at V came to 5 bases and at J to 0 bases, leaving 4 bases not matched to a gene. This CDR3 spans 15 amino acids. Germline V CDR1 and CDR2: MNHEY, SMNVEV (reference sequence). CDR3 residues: CASSLKRGSTDTQYF. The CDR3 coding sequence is TGTGCCAGCAGTCTGAAGCGGGGGAGCACAGATACGCAGTATTTT.

Here the CDR3 reads CASSLGRRTSQFNEQFF. CDR3 sequence (DNA): TGTGCCAGCAGTTTAGGAAGGAGGACTAGCCAATTCAATGAGCAGTTCTTC. J is TRBJ2-1 and V is TRBV12-3 or TRBV12-4; 8 nucleotides match TRBD2. CDR3 length equals 17 residues. J was trimmed by 6 bases and V by 1 base; bases with no gene match: 11.

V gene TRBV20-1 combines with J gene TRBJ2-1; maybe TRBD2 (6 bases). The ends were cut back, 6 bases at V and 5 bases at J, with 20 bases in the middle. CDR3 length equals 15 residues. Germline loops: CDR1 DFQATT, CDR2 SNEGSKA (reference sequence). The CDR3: CSARGLGPRDNEQFF. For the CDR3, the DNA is TGCAGTGCGCGGGGTTTAGGGCCGCGAGACAATGAGCAGTTCTTC.

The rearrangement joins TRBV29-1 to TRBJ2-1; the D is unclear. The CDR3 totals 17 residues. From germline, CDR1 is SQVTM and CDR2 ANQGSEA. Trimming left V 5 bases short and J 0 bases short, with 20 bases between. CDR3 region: CSVIPLMTGSSYNEQFF. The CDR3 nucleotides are TGCAGCGTTATACCCTTAATGACCGGCAGCTCCTACAATGAGCAGTTCTTC.

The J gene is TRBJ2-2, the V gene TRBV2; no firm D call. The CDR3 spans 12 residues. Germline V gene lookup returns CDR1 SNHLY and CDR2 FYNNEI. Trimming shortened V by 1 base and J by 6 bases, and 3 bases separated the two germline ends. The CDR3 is CASSEGPGELFF. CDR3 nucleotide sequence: TGTGCCAGCAGTGAAGGTCCCGGGGAGCTGTTTTTT. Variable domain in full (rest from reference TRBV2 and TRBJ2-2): EPEVTQTPSHQVTQMGQEVILRCVPISNHLYFYWYRQILGQKVEFLVSFYNNEISEKSEIFDDQFSVERPDGSNFTLKIRSTKLEDSAMYFCASSEGPGELFFGEGSRLTVL.

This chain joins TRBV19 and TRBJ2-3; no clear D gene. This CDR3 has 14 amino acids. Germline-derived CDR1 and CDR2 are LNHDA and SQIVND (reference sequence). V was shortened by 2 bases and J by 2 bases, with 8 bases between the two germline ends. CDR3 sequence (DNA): TGTGCCAGTAGTATATCCAGATACACAGATACGCAGTATTTT. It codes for CASSISRYTDTQYF.

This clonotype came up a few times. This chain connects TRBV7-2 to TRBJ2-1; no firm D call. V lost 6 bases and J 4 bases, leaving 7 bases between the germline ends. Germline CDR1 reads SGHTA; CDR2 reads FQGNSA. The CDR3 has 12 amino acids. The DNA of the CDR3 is TGTGCCAGCAGTCATAGTTACAATGAGCAGTTCTTC. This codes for CASSHSYNEQFF.

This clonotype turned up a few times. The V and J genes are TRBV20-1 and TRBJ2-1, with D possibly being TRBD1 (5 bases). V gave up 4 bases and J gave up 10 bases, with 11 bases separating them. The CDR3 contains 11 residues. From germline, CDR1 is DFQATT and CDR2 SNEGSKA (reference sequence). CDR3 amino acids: CSANPRTEQFF. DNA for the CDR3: TGCAGTGCTAACCCCCGGACAGAGCAGTTCTTC.

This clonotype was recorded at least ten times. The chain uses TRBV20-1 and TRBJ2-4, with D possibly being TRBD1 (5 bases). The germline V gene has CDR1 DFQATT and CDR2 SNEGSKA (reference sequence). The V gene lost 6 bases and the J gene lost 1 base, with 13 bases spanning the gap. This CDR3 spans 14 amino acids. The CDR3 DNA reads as TGCAGTGCCTACCCCAGGGTTGCCAAAAACATTCAGTACTTC. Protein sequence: CSAYPRVAKNIQYF.

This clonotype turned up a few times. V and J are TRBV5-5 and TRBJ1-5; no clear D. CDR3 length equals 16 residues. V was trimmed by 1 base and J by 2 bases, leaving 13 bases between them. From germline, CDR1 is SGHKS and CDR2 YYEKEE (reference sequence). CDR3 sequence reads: CASSLKSPGRNQPQHF. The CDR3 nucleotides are TGTGCCAGCAGCTTGAAATCTCCCGGACGCAATCAGCCCCAGCATTTT.

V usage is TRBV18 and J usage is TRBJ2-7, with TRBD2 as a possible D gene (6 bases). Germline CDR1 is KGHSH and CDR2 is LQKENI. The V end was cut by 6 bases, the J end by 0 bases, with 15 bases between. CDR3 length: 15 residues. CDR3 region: CASSPPDGSSYEQYF. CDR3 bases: TGTGCCAGCTCCCCCCCGGACGGGAGCTCCTACGAGCAGTACTTC.

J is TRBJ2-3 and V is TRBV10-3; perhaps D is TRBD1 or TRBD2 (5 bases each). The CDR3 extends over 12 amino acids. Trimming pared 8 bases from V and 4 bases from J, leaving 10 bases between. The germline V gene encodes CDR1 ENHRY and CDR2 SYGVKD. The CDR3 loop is CAIGGSADTQYF. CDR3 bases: TGTGCCATCGGGGGTAGCGCAGATACGCAGTATTTT.

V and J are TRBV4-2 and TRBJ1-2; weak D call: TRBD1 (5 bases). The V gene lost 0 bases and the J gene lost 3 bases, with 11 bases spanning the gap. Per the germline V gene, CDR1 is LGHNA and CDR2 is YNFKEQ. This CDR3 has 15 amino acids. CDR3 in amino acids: CASSQDRGEDYGYTF. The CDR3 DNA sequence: TGTGCCAGCAGCCAAGATAGGGGCGAAGACTATGGCTACACCTTC.

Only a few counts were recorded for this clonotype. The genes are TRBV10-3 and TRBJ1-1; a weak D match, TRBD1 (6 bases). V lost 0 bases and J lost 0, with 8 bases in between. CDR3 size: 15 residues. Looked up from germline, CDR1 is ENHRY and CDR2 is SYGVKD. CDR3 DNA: TGTGCCATCAGTGAGTCAGGACAGTTGAACACTGAAGCTTTCTTT. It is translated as CAISESGQLNTEAFF.

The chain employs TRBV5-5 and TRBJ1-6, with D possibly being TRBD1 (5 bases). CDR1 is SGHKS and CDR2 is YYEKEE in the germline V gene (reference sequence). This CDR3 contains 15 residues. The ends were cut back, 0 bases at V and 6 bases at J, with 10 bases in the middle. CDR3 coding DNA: TGTGCCAGCAGCTTGGTCGGGGCAAGTAATTCACCCCTCCACTTT. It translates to CASSLVGASNSPLHF.

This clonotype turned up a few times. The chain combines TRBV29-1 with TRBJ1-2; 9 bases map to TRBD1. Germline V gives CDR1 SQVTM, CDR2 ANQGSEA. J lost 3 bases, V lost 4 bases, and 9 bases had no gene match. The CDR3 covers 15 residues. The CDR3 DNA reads TGCAGCGTTGTGTTTCCGGGACAGGGCGACTATGGCTACACCTTC. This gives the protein CSVVFPGQGDYGYTF.

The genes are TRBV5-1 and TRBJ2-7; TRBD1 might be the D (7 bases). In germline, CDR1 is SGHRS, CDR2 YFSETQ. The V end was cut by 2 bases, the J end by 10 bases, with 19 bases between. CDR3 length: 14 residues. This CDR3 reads CASSLSSQGGIQYF. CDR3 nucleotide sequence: TGCGCCAGCAGCTTAAGTTCTCAGGGGGGAATACAGTACTTC.

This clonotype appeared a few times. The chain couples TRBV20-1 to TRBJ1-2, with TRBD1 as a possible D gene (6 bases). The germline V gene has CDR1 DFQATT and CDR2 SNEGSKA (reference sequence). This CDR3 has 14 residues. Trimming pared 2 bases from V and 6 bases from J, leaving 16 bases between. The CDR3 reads CSARSETGLHGYTF. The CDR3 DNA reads TGCAGTGCTAGAAGCGAAACAGGGTTACATGGCTACACCTTC.

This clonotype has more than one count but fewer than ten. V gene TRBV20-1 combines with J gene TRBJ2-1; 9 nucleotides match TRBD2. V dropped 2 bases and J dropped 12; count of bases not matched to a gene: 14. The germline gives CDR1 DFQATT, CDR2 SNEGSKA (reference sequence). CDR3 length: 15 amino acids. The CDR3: CSARRREGQNDGQFF. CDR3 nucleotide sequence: TGCAGTGCTAGAAGGCGGGAGGGCCAAAATGATGGGCAGTTCTTC.

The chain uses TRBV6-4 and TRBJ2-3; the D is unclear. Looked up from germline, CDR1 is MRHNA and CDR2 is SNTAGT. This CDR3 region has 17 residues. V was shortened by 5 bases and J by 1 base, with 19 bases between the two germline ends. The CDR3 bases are TGTGCCAGCAGTCACGGAGAATCTCCCTCTGGCACAGATACGCAGTATTTT. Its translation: CASSHGESPSGTDTQYF.

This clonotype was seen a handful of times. This CDR3 is CAISESARDRFYNEQFF. The CDR3 DNA is TGTGCCATCAGTGAGTCCGCTCGGGACAGGTTTTACAATGAGCAGTTCTTC. This chain joins TRBV10-3 and TRBJ2-1; TRBD1 matches at 8 bases. The J segment lost 4 bases and the V segment lost 0 bases, leaving 8 bases of the junction unmatched. Germline-derived CDR1 and CDR2 are ENHRY and SYGVKD. The length of the CDR3 is 17 residues.

The CDR3 reads CSASDRVSSGANVLTF. The CDR3 DNA reads as TGCAGTGCTAGCGACAGGGTATCGTCCGGGGCCAACGTCCTGACTTTC. J is TRBJ2-6 and V is TRBV20-1; 7 bases align to TRBD1. The J segment lost 4 bases and the V segment lost 3 bases, leaving 9 bases of the junction unmatched. The CDR3 contains 16 residues. Germline CDR1 DFQATT, CDR2 SNEGSKA (reference sequence).

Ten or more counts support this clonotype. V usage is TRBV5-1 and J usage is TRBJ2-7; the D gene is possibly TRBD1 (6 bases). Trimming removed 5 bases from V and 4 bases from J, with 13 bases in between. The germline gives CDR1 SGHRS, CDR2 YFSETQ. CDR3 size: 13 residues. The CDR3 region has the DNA TGCGCCAGCAGAGGACAGAATATGTACGAGCAGTACTTC. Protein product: CASRGQNMYEQYF.